This T cell receptor (beta chain) was obtained from a study of blood T cell repertoires in COVID-19. The overall study: Researchers got acute and convalescent COVID-19 samples from the United States, Italy and Spain. T cells, B-cell-depleted T cells, or PBMCs provided the cDNA or gDNA that served as material.

Original analysis: Estimation of nucleated cell counts relied on the amplification of reference gene primers. Here immunoSEQ multiplex PCR was the method, and the copy in TCRdb shows in-frame clones only, minus some. V and J calls and clone size are those listed in that table; D and trimming were worked out from the DNA. The sample contains 180,000 or so clones, around 80% of which appear only once. The CDR3 covers 14 residues. Germline CDR1 reads SSHAT; CDR2 reads FNYEAQ (reference sequence). V was clipped by 5 bases and J by 4 bases; unmatched bases: 4. This clone occurred a few times. This clonotype originated in a woman older than 75 with active or convalescent COVID-19. The chain combines TRBV7-7 with TRBJ2-2; 7 bases agree with TRBD1. Sequences were obtained from peripheral blood. The CDR3 DNA is TGTGCCAGCAGCGTAACAGGGGTCACCGGGGAGCTGTTTTTT. Its translation is CASSVTGVTGELFF.